This T cell receptor (beta chain) was identified in a study of response to subunit inactivated influenza vaccine. Overall study results and limits: After each seasonal influenza vaccination, few new T cells are recruited, the authors suggested.

This clonotype has just a few counts. The antigen is unknown. One entry per CDR3 protein, called by TCRdb with MiXCR from the RT-PCR reads. The data show about half a million distinct CDR3 sequences, 6% to 9% seen once. CDR3 length: 15 amino acids. V lost 0 bases, J lost 2 bases, and 5 bases lay in between. Germline loops: CDR1 LNHNV, CDR2 YYDKDF (reference sequence). The sample was PBMCs from blood, taken around 25 months after vaccination. J is TRBJ2-6 and V is TRBV15; D is undetermined. This clonotype was sampled from a man aged 50 to 69 who received an inactivated influenza vaccine. The CDR3 spells CATSRDLAGANVLTF. In DNA form, the CDR3 reads TGTGCCACCAGCAGAGATTTGGCTGGGGCCAACGTCCTGACTTTC.